The 26 T cell receptor beta chains below come from one sample, sequenced in a study of CD8 T cells in Susac syndrome. RNA totalling about 0.45 to 1 ug underwent reverse transcription with random hexamers. Via MiXCR, TCRdb re-called the immunoSEQ multiplex PCR reads, giving one row per CDR3 protein. Among fewer than 250,000 distinct CDR3 sequences listed, approximately 90% were seen once. Specimen: CD8+ T cells from PBMCs. The receptor set was obtained from a human donor with multiple sclerosis.

V is TRBV9 and J is TRBJ2-1, with 11 bases aligning to TRBD2. CDR1 is SGDLS and CDR2 is YYNGEE in the germline V gene. The CDR3 runs 15 residues. Trimming cost V 1 base and J 7 bases; bases outside gene matches: 4. Written as DNA, the CDR3 is TGTGCCAGCAGCGTACTAGCGGGGGGATCTAATGAGCAGTTCTTC. It translates to CASSVLAGGSNEQFF.

V usage is TRBV19 and J usage is TRBJ2-1; 8 bases map to TRBD2. Trimming took 5 bases from V and 8 from J; bases not matched to a gene: 17. The CDR3 consists of 17 residues. Germline V gives CDR1 LNHDA, CDR2 SQIVND (reference sequence). The CDR3 DNA follows: TGTGCCAGTAGTCTAACTTCCGGGACTAGAGGTTCGGATGAGCAGTTCTTC. This translates into CASSLTSGTRGSDEQFF.

The chain has TRBV30 and TRBJ2-7, with 7 nucleotides matching TRBD1. The CDR3 is made up of 14 amino acids. Germline-derived CDR1 and CDR2 are GTSNPN and SVGIG (reference sequence). With V trimmed by 3 bases and J by 2 bases, 7 bases remained unmatched. As DNA, the CDR3 is TGTGCCTGGAGATACTGGACAGGAACCTACGAGCAGTACTTC. Its translation: CAWRYWTGTYEQYF.

CDR3 DNA: TGTGCCACCAGTGAGGGCGGGAGCGGGGGCCAAGAGACCCAGTACTTC. It yields the protein CATSEGGSGGQETQYF. This chain uses TRBV24-1 with TRBJ2-5, with 8 positions matching TRBD2. Germline V gene lookup returns CDR1 KGHDR and CDR2 SFDVKD. V lost 4 bases, J lost 1 base, and 7 bases stayed unmatched. This CDR3 is 16 amino acids long.

J is TRBJ1-4 and V is TRBV7-9; possibly TRBD1 for D (5 bases). Germline V gene sequence: CDR1 SEHNR, CDR2 FQNEAQ (reference sequence). The CDR3 extends over 16 amino acids. The V and J ends lost 0 bases and 0 bases respectively, with 8 bases between them. The chain's CDR3 is CASSLAGPATNEKLFF. Written as DNA, the CDR3 is TGTGCCAGCAGCTTAGCGGGGCCCGCAACTAATGAAAAACTGTTTTTT.

This rearrangement joins TRBV12-3 or TRBV12-4 to TRBJ2-7; 10 bases fit TRBD1. V was clipped by 7 bases and J by 4 bases; unmatched bases: 4. The CDR3 has 13 residues. The CDR3 region is CASTPGQGYEQYF. CDR3 DNA: TGTGCCAGCACCCCGGGACAGGGGTACGAGCAGTACTTC.

The chain carries TRBV5-4 and TRBJ2-5; D is unresolved. Germline V gene lookup returns CDR1 SGHNT and CDR2 YYREEE (reference sequence). The CDR3 sequence is 13 residues long. V dropped 5 bases and J dropped 2 bases, with 10 bases sitting between them. Here the CDR3 DNA reads TGTGCCAGCAGTTTCGGTTGGCAAGAGACCCAGTACTTC. It translates to CASSFGWQETQYF. Complete variable domain (other parts from reference TRBV5-4 and TRBJ2-5): ETGVTQSPTHLIKTRGQQVTLRCSSQSGHNTVSWYQQALGQGPQFIFQYYREEENGRGNFPPRFSGLQFPNYSSELNVNALELDDSALYLCASSFGWQETQYFGPGTRLLVL.

This clonotype was seen only a few times. V gene TRBV9 combines with J gene TRBJ2-7; D possibly matches TRBD1 or TRBD2 (5 bases each). CDR3 length: 12 residues. The V gene's germline CDR1 is SGDLS and CDR2 YYNGEE. The ends were cut back, 3 bases at V and 6 bases at J, with 10 bases in the middle. The CDR3 bases are TGTGCCAGCAGCGGACGGGACGGCGAGCAGTACTTC. This encodes CASSGRDGEQYF.

The chain links TRBV5-6 to TRBJ1-2; D is unresolved. This CDR3 has 16 residues. From germline, CDR1 is SGHDT and CDR2 YYEEEE. Trimming stripped 2 bases from V and 7 bases from J, with 21 bases between. In DNA form, the CDR3 reads TGTGCCAGCAGCTTCACCCCGGCGGGAGGAGCAGCTGGCTACACCTTC. The encoded protein is CASSFTPAGGAAGYTF.

The chain links TRBV29-1 to TRBJ2-7; D is unresolved. The CDR3 has 13 residues. Trimming removed 3 bases at V and 0 bases at J, with 9 bases between. Germline lookup yields CDR1 SQVTM and CDR2 ANQGSEA. The chain's CDR3 is CSVEQDDSYEQYF. CDR3 in DNA: TGCAGCGTTGAGCAGGACGACTCCTACGAGCAGTACTTC.

This clonotype has more than one count but fewer than ten. The chain has TRBV12-3 or TRBV12-4 and TRBJ2-7; no definite D call. Trimming removed 2 bases at V and 1 base at J, with 6 bases between. There are 13 residues in the CDR3. The CDR3 nucleotides read TGTGCCAGCAGTTTAACAGATTCCTACGAGCAGTACTTC. Encoded protein: CASSLTDSYEQYF.

This CDR3 reads CASSLAVGAQHF. CDR3 in DNA: TGTGCCAGCAGCTTGGCAGTGGGAGCCCAGCATTTT. V usage is TRBV7-9 and J usage is TRBJ1-5; D is undetermined. Germline V gene sequence: CDR1 SEHNR, CDR2 FQNEAQ (reference sequence). V was pared by 3 bases and J by 11 bases, with 11 bases between. The CDR3 runs 12 residues.

V usage is TRBV9 and J usage is TRBJ2-5; weak D call: TRBD2 (6 bases). Looked up from germline, CDR1 is SGDLS and CDR2 is YYNGEE. This CDR3 has 17 amino acids. Trimming took off 4 bases at V and 3 bases at J, with 22 bases between the two ends. DNA for the CDR3: TGTGCCAGCAGCCCTAGCGAGGGGATGGTATCGGAAGAGACCCAGTACTTC. Residues: CASSPSEGMVSEETQYF.

The chain is built from TRBV29-1 and TRBJ2-1, with TRBD2 matching over 11 bases. V lost 4 bases to trimming and J lost 5 bases; unmatched junction nucleotides: 7. CDR1 is SQVTM, CDR2 ANQGSEA, per germline. CDR3 size: 15 residues. This CDR3 is CSVVTSGSIHNEQFF. The CDR3 nucleotides are TGCAGCGTTGTAACTAGCGGGAGTATCCACAATGAGCAGTTCTTC.

The chain joins TRBV23-1 to TRBJ2-7; 7 nucleotides line up with TRBD2. TRBV23-1 is recorded as an ORF, its role being uncertain. CDR3 length: 14 amino acids. The V segment lost 3 bases and the J segment 2 bases; nucleotides outside the gene matches: 4. CDR3 coding DNA: TGCGCCAGCAGTCACTCCGGGACTACCTACGAGCAGTACTTC. Translating it yields CASSHSGTTYEQYF.

The gene calls are TRBV6-1 and TRBJ1-1; a possible D gene is TRBD1 (5 bases). The CDR3 consists of 15 residues. Germline values: CDR1 MNHNS, CDR2 SASEGT. V was shortened by 4 bases and J by 1 base, with 13 bases between the two germline ends. In nucleotides, the CDR3 is TGTGCCAGCAGTGGGGGGGGGTTCCCGAACACTGAAGCTTTCTTT. Translated, it gives CASSGGGFPNTEAFF.

The rearrangement links TRBV7-9 to TRBJ1-2; D may be TRBD1 (6 bases). This CDR3 region has 15 residues. V shed 1 base and J shed 4 bases, with 13 bases lying between them. Germline lookup yields CDR1 SEHNR and CDR2 FQNEAQ (reference sequence). The CDR3 protein is CASSLVQGGLYGYTF. DNA for the CDR3: TGTGCCAGCAGCTTAGTTCAAGGGGGACTCTATGGCTACACCTTC.

This chain joins TRBV11-2 and TRBJ2-5; 12 bases are a match to TRBD2. CDR1 and CDR2 (germline): SGHAT, FQNNGV. V was clipped by 5 bases and J by 5 bases; unmatched bases: 6. The CDR3 is 15 amino acids. The CDR3 region is CASSLGLAGLETQYF. CDR3 DNA: TGTGCCAGCAGCCTCGGACTAGCGGGATTGGAGACCCAGTACTTC.

The chain employs TRBV10-2 and TRBJ2-3, with 7 nucleotides matching TRBD2. Trimming cost V 6 bases and J 3 bases; bases outside gene matches: 6. Germline-derived CDR1 and CDR2 are WSHSY and SAAADI. The CDR3 is 14 amino acids. The CDR3: CASSSAGPTDTQYF. CDR3 DNA sequence: TGCGCCAGCAGCTCAGCGGGACCGACAGATACGCAGTATTTT.

The V call is TRBV30, the J call TRBJ1-3, with D unresolved. There are 13 residues in the CDR3. CDR1 and CDR2 (germline): GTSNPN, SVGIG (reference sequence). V was cut by 4 bases and J by 4 bases, with 11 bases left in between. The CDR3 protein is CAWTVDWGNTIYF. In DNA, the CDR3 is TGTGCCTGGACGGTGGATTGGGGAAACACCATATATTTT.

V is TRBV2 and J is TRBJ2-1; D call uncertain. Germline V gene lookup returns CDR1 SNHLY and CDR2 FYNNEI. V was clipped by 0 bases and J by 7 bases, with 10 bases between them. CDR3 length: 14 amino acids. CDR3 sequence reads: CASSEATETNEQFF. In DNA form, the CDR3 reads TGTGCCAGCAGTGAAGCGACGGAAACTAATGAGCAGTTCTTC.

This chain connects TRBV9 to TRBJ2-3; 14 nucleotides agree with TRBD2. The CDR3 is 19 residues long. J lost 4 bases, V lost 6 bases, and 16 bases had no gene match. Germline CDR1 reads SGDLS; CDR2 reads YYNGEE. The DNA of the CDR3 is TGTGCCAGCAACCTGGGACTAGCGGGGGAGGCGAGCGTCGCAGATACGCAGTATTTT. Translated, it gives CASNLGLAGEASVADTQYF.

This rearrangement joins TRBV5-4 to TRBJ2-6; a weak D match, TRBD1 (6 bases). This CDR3 has 16 residues. Trimming removed 5 bases from V and 3 bases from J, with 15 bases in between. Per germline, CDR1 SGHNT and CDR2 YYREEE (reference sequence). The CDR3 nucleotides are TGTGCCAGCAGAAATACAGGGTTAGGTGGGGCCAACGTCCTGACTTTC. Translating it yields CASRNTGLGGANVLTF.

The gene calls are TRBV10-3 and TRBJ2-6; D assignment may be TRBD1 or TRBD2 (8 bases each). V was pared by 1 base and J by 1 base, with 32 bases between. CDR3 length: 24 residues. Germline V gene data show CDR1 as ENHRY and CDR2 as SYGVKD. The CDR3 bases are TGTGCCATCAGTGAGTTATATGACAGGGGCGGACGGGAGGGCCTCCTTTCTGGGGCCAACGTCCTGACTTTC. It translates to CAISELYDRGGREGLLSGANVLTF.

This chain uses TRBV7-9 with TRBJ2-3; the D is unclear. The germline CDR1 and CDR2 sequences are SEHNR and FQNEAQ (reference sequence). V dropped 0 bases and J dropped 6 bases, with 7 bases sitting between them. The CDR3 spans 13 residues. CDR3 nucleotides: TGTGCCAGCAGCTTAGCGGTACCCGATACGCAGTATTTT. Protein product: CASSLAVPDTQYF. Supplemented by reference TRBV7-9 and TRBJ2-3, the full variable domain reads DTGVSQNPRHKITKRGQNVTFRCDPISEHNRLYWYRQTLGQGPEFLTYFQNEAQLEKSRLLSDRFSAERPKGSFSTLEIQRTEQGDSAMYLCASSLAVPDTQYFGPGTRLTVL.

This clonotype was seen only once. The rearrangement uses TRBV30 and TRBJ2-2; D is uncertain. Trimming took 6 bases from V and 2 from J, leaving 7 bases between them. This CDR3 is built from 12 residues. Germline assignment: CDR1 GTSNPN and CDR2 SVGIG (reference sequence). The DNA of the CDR3 is TGTGCCTGTTTACCCAACACCGGGGAGCTGTTTTTT. Encoded protein: CACLPNTGELFF.